The rows below give T cell receptor beta chains drawn from one sample of a study of brain T cells in children with intractable seizures. Method: immunoSEQ multiplex PCR; TCRdb's copy keeps in-frame clones and lacks some. The sample holds around 340,000 clones, 93% seen once. The sample was peripheral blood, taken less than 6 months after surgery. These receptors all stem from a boy younger than two with tuberous sclerosis and intractable seizures. CDR3s include the opening cysteine and the closing phenylalanine or tryptophan. Fields, in order: D gene, J gene, clone size, V gene, CDR3 protein, CDR3 DNA. The D gene is left open where the match is weak. A clone size is listed for some rows: how often the clone was seen (once, few, many), or a class if it is expanded.

D: -
J: TRBJ2-2
size: -
V: TRBV18
CDR3: CASSPPSGELFF
DNA: TGTGCCAGCTCACCACCGAGCGGGGAGCTGTTTTTT

D: -
J: TRBJ1-2
size: -
V: TRBV5-1
CDR3: CASSLTPNYGYTF
DNA: TGCGCCAGCAGCTTGACACCCAACTATGGCTACACCTTC

D: -
J: TRBJ1-4
size: few
V: TRBV5-5
CDR3: CASSSKGTNNFNEKLFF
DNA: TGTGCCAGCAGCTCGAAAGGCACCAACAATTTTAATGAAAAACTGTTTTTT

D: TRBD1
J: TRBJ2-7
size: once
V: TRBV27
CDR3: CASSLTDRAYEQYF
DNA: TGTGCCAGCAGCCTGACTGACAGGGCCTACGAGCAGTACTTC

D: TRBD2
J: TRBJ2-1
size: -
V: TRBV20-1
CDR3: CSASRLAGLYNEQFF
DNA: TGCAGTGCTAGTCGTCTAGCGGGACTATACAATGAGCAGTTCTTC

D: TRBD2
J: TRBJ2-5
size: -
V: TRBV3-1/TRBV3-2
CDR3: CASSHLPAGAQETQYF
DNA: TGTGCCAGCAGCCATCTGCCAGCGGGGGCACAAGAGACCCAGTACTTC

D: TRBD2
J: TRBJ2-2
size: -
V: TRBV6-1
CDR3: CASSEVVGGREGNTGELFF
DNA: TGTGCCAGCAGTGAAGTGGTTGGCGGGAGGGAGGGGAACACCGGGGAGCTGTTTTTT

D: TRBD1
J: TRBJ1-1
size: -
V: TRBV13
CDR3: CASSLGRGQGVPPGTEAFF
DNA: TGTGCCAGCAGCTTAGGTCGGGGACAGGGGGTTCCTCCAGGCACTGAAGCTTTCTTT

D: -
J: TRBJ2-1
size: -
V: TRBV19
CDR3: CASSIEGSPLLGNEQFF
DNA: TGTGCCAGTAGTATAGAGGGTAGCCCATTACTGGGAAATGAGCAGTTCTTC

D: TRBD2
J: TRBJ2-7
size: -
V: TRBV7-6
CDR3: CASSLRAGVVYEQYF
DNA: TGTGCCAGCAGCTTAAGAGCGGGAGTGGTCTACGAGCAGTACTTC

D: TRBD1
J: TRBJ1-4
size: -
V: TRBV7-9
CDR3: CASSLATGTNEKLFF
DNA: TGTGCCAGCAGCTTGGCGACAGGGACTAATGAAAAACTGTTTTTT

D: -
J: TRBJ2-5
size: -
V: TRBV10-3
CDR3: CAISVKEYQETQYF
DNA: TGTGCCATCAGTGTGAAGGAGTACCAAGAGACCCAGTACTTC

D: TRBD2
J: TRBJ2-7
size: -
V: TRBV6-6
CDR3: CASSYLAGGLDEQYF
DNA: TGTGCCAGCAGTTACCTAGCGGGGGGCCTGGACGAGCAGTACTTC

D: -
J: TRBJ2-5
size: -
V: TRBV7-9
CDR3: CASSQRVETQYF
DNA: TGTGCCAGCAGCCAGAGGGTTGAGACCCAGTACTTC

D: TRBD1
J: TRBJ1-2
size: -
V: TRBV7-2
CDR3: CASSLRGGDSYTYGYTF
DNA: TGTGCCAGCAGCCTCAGGGGGGGGGACAGTTATACCTATGGCTACACCTTC

D: -
J: TRBJ1-2
size: -
V: TRBV12-3/TRBV12-4
CDR3: CASSFAAGDGYTF
DNA: TGTGCCAGCAGTTTTGCGGCAGGGGATGGCTACACCTTC

D: TRBD2
J: TRBJ2-1
size: once
V: TRBV5-1
CDR3: CASSLAGTKDEQFF
DNA: TGCGCCAGCAGCTTGGCGGGGACTAAGGATGAGCAGTTCTTC

D: TRBD2
J: TRBJ2-1
size: -
V: TRBV10-2
CDR3: CASNRLAGAGNEQFF
DNA: TGCGCCAGTAATCGACTAGCGGGAGCCGGCAATGAGCAGTTCTTC

D: -
J: TRBJ1-2
size: -
V: TRBV5-1
CDR3: CASRPSGQPNYGYTF
DNA: TGCGCCAGCAGACCGTCAGGACAGCCGAACTATGGCTACACCTTC

D: TRBD1
J: TRBJ1-1
size: -
V: TRBV11-3
CDR3: CASSDGTGHIF
DNA: TGTGCCAGCAGCGACGGGACAGGGCACATCTTT

D: -
J: TRBJ1-2
size: -
V: TRBV6-5
CDR3: CATSTGYTNYGYTF
DNA: TGTGCCACTAGCACAGGCTATACTAACTATGGCTACACCTTC

D: -
J: TRBJ1-3
size: -
V: TRBV19
CDR3: CASSIDPNSGNTIYF
DNA: TGTGCCAGTAGTATAGACCCAAACTCTGGAAACACCATATATTTT

D: -
J: TRBJ1-3
size: -
V: TRBV6-5
CDR3: CASSRTVGNTIYF
DNA: TGTGCCAGCAGCAGGACAGTAGGAAACACCATATATTTT

D: -
J: TRBJ1-3
size: -
V: TRBV19
CDR3: CASSIDDFGKWIYF
DNA: TGTGCCAGTAGTATCGACGATTTTGGAAAATGGATATATTTT

D: -
J: TRBJ2-1
size: -
V: TRBV29-1
CDR3: CSVSGQLHLKDEQFF
DNA: TGCAGCGTTTCAGGACAGCTCCACCTCAAGGATGAGCAGTTCTTC

D: -
J: TRBJ1-1
size: -
V: TRBV7-6
CDR3: CASGPLNTEAFF
DNA: TGTGCCAGCGGACCGTTGAACACTGAAGCTTTCTTT

D: -
J: TRBJ2-7
size: -
V: TRBV9
CDR3: CASSTHTKWEYF
DNA: TGTGCCAGCAGCACACATACAAAGTGGGAGTACTTC

D: -
J: TRBJ1-5
size: -
V: TRBV9
CDR3: CASSRTSGVGQPQHF
DNA: TGTGCCAGCAGCCGGACGTCAGGGGTCGGTCAGCCCCAGCATTTT

D: TRBD1
J: TRBJ1-1
size: -
V: TRBV5-8
CDR3: CASSLDRVGTEAFF
DNA: TGTGCCAGCAGCCTGGACAGGGTCGGTACTGAAGCTTTCTTT

D: -
J: TRBJ2-7
size: few
V: TRBV27
CDR3: CASSPQGSHYEQYF
DNA: TGTGCCAGCAGTCCCCAGGGTTCTCACTACGAGCAGTACTTC

D: -
J: TRBJ2-7
size: -
V: TRBV12-3/TRBV12-4
CDR3: CASSTRAYEQYF
DNA: TGTGCCAGCAGCACCAGGGCCTACGAGCAGTACTTC

D: -
J: TRBJ2-7
size: -
V: TRBV19
CDR3: CASSVGTAESYEQYF
DNA: TGTGCCAGTAGTGTCGGGACTGCTGAATCGTACGAGCAGTACTTC

D: -
J: TRBJ2-3
size: once
V: TRBV3-1/TRBV3-2
CDR3: CASFDRITDTQYF
DNA: TGTGCCAGCTTTGACAGGATAACAGATACGCAGTATTTT

D: -
J: TRBJ1-5
size: -
V: TRBV2
CDR3: CASSDQGNQPQHF
DNA: TGTGCCAGCAGTGATCAGGGGAATCAGCCCCAGCATTTT

D: -
J: TRBJ1-1
size: -
V: TRBV12-3/TRBV12-4
CDR3: CASSLVGATEAFF
DNA: TGTGCCAGCAGTTTGGTCGGGGCGACTGAAGCTTTCTTT

D: TRBD2
J: TRBJ2-1
size: -
V: TRBV7-6
CDR3: CASSLTSGPYNEQFF
DNA: TGTGCCAGCAGCTTAACTAGCGGGCCTTACAATGAGCAGTTCTTC

D: TRBD1
J: TRBJ2-4
size: once
V: TRBV30
CDR3: CAWSVRGLAKNIQYF
DNA: TGTGCCTGGAGTGTAAGGGGGCTAGCCAAAAACATTCAGTACTTC

D: -
J: TRBJ2-6
size: few
V: TRBV5-1
CDR3: CASSLDGTSGANVLTF
DNA: TGCGCCAGCAGCTTGGATGGCACCTCTGGGGCCAACGTCCTGACTTTC

D: -
J: TRBJ2-1
size: -
V: TRBV21-1
CDR3: CASSRGLAKGQFF
DNA: TGTGCCAGCAGTCGTGGACTGGCCAAGGGGCAGTTCTTC

D: TRBD1
J: TRBJ2-7
size: -
V: TRBV10-3
CDR3: CAISVIRGIHYEQYF
DNA: TGTGCCATCAGTGTAATCAGGGGGATACATTACGAGCAGTACTTC

D: TRBD2
J: TRBJ2-7
size: -
V: TRBV6-6
CDR3: CASTASGEAYEQYF
DNA: TGTGCCAGCACCGCTAGCGGAGAGGCCTACGAGCAGTACTTC

D: -
J: TRBJ2-7
size: -
V: TRBV9
CDR3: CASSVQGGPYEQYF
DNA: TGTGCCAGCAGCGTACAGGGGGGACCGTACGAGCAGTACTTC

D: -
J: TRBJ2-1
size: -
V: TRBV28
CDR3: CASSPYSSEQFF
DNA: TGTGCCAGCAGTCCCTACTCAAGTGAGCAGTTCTTC

D: -
J: TRBJ1-5
size: -
V: TRBV12-3/TRBV12-4
CDR3: CASSFGNQPQHF
DNA: TGTGCCAGCAGTTTTGGCAATCAGCCCCAGCATTTT

D: -
J: TRBJ1-6
size: -
V: TRBV5-4
CDR3: CASKEGLYSPLHF
DNA: TGTGCCAGCAAGGAGGGCCTCTATTCACCCCTCCACTTT

D: -
J: TRBJ2-3
size: -
V: TRBV20-1
CDR3: CSASGLAQNTTDTQYF
DNA: TGCAGTGCTAGTGGGCTAGCCCAAAACACCACAGATACGCAGTATTTT